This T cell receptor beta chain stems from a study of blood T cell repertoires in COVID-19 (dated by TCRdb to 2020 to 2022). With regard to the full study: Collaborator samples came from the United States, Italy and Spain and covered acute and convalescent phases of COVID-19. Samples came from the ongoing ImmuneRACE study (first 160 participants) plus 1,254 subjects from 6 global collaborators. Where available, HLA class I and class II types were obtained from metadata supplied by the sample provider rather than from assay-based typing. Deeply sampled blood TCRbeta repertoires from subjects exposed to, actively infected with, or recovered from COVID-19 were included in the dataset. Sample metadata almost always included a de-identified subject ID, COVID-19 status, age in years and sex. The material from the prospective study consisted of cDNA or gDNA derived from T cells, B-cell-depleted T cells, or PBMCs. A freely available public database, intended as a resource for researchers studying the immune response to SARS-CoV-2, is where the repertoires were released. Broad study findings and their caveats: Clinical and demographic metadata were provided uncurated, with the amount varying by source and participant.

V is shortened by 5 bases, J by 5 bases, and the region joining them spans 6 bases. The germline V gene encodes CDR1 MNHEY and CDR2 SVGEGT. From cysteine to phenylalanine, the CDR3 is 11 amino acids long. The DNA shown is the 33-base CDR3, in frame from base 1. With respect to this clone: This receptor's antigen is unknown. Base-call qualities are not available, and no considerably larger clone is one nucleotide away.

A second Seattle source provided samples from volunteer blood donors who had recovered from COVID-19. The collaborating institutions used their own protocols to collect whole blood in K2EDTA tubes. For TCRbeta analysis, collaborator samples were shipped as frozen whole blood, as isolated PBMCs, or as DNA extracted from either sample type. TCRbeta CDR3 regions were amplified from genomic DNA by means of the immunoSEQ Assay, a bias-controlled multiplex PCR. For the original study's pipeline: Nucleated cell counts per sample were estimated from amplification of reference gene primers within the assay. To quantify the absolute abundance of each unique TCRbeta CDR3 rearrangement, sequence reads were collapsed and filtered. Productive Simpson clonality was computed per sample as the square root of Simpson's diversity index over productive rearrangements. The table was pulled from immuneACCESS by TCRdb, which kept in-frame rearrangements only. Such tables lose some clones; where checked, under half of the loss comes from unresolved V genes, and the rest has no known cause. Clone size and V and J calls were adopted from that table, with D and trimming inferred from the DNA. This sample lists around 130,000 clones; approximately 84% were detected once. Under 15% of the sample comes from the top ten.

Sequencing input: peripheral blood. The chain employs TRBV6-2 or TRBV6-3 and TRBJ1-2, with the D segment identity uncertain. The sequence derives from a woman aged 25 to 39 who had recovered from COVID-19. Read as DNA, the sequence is TGTGCCAGCAGTCCCAGTTATGGCTACACCTTC. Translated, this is CASSPSYGYTF.